This T cell receptor beta chain was sequenced in a study of response to subunit inactivated influenza vaccine. The CDR3 totals 16 residues. V was clipped by 6 bases and J by 3 bases; unmatched bases: 6. Germline values: CDR1 MDHEN, CDR2 SYDVKM. TCRdb re-analysed the RT-PCR reads in MiXCR, keeping a single row per CDR3 protein. In the table there are about 620,000 distinct CDR3 sequences, approximately 11% of which are singletons. A further study also used this sample, focusing on T cells expressing NK-cell markers. Per that study: Scientists made TCR beta cDNA using 5'RACE template switching with UMIs. Source material for TCR beta repertoires consisted of sorted CD3+CD56+NKG2C+, CD3+CD56+NKG2C- and CD3+CD56-NKG2C+ T cells. With respect to HCMV, most of the eight sequenced donors were seropositive, and one was seronegative. A range of 1.0-7.0% of CD8+ T cells consisted of dominant NKG2C+ clonotypes in several donors. In a handful of donors, dominant clonotypes made up about 25-60.1% of CD3+CD56-NKG2C+ cells.

The source material was PBMCs from blood, sampled on the day of vaccination. This TCR came from a man aged 50 or older who received an inactivated influenza vaccine. The chain links TRBV28 to TRBJ2-1; 12 nucleotides match TRBD2. In DNA form, the CDR3 reads TGTGCCAGCAGCATGACTAGCGGGAGTGTCTACAATGAGCAGTTCTTC. Translating gives CASSMTSGSVYNEQFF.